This TCR beta chain comes out of a study of early T cells in non-severe SARS-CoV-2 infection. The overall study: Sequenced material consisted of bulk RNA (from unsorted whole blood), and chains were unpaired.

This clonotype was counted between two and nine times. Per germline, CDR1 SGHRS and CDR2 YFSETQ. V shed 1 base and J shed 5 bases, with 6 bases lying between them. There are 13 residues in the CDR3. Individual cDNA molecules were tagged with unique molecular identifiers, the study reported. Each CDR3 protein is one row after TCRdb ran MiXCR on the 5' RACE reads. The profile shows roughly 80,000 distinct CDR3 sequences, 15% to 20% of them singletons. The sample comprised whole blood. V and J are TRBV5-1 and TRBJ2-2; D gene ambiguous. This TCR derives from an adult who was a healthcare worker with PCR-confirmed SARS-CoV-2 infection or an uninfected control (not recorded which). The CDR3 DNA follows: TGCGCCAGCAGCTTGTCGGAGACCGGGGAGCTGTTTTTT. Amino acid sequence: CASSLSETGELFF. The whole variable domain, filled in from reference TRBV5-1 and TRBJ2-2, reads KAGVTQTPRYLIKTRGQQVTLSCSPISGHRSVSWYQQTPGQGLQFLFEYFSETQRNKGNFPGRFSGRQFSNSRSEMNVSTLELGDSALYLCASSLSETGELFFGEGSRLTVL.